This T cell receptor beta chain was found in a study of glioma-infiltrating T cells after dendritic cell vaccination. Trimming removed 5 bases from V and 5 bases from J; junction bases left unmatched: 7. The CDR3 sequence is 15 residues long. Germline assignment: CDR1 LNHDA and CDR2 SQIVND (reference sequence). Sequencing was performed with immunoSEQ multiplex PCR; in TCRdb, only in-frame clones are kept and a portion is missing. The data contain roughly 90,000 clones, around 86% of them singletons. The origin of this receptor is a human donor with glioblastoma. Sample: blood, taken before dendritic cell vaccination. The rearrangement links TRBV19 to TRBJ1-4; 8 nucleotides align to TRBD1. For the CDR3, the DNA is TGTGCCAGTAGTGGCGGGGACAGGCGGAATGAAAAACTGTTTTTT. This encodes CASSGGDRRNEKLFF.